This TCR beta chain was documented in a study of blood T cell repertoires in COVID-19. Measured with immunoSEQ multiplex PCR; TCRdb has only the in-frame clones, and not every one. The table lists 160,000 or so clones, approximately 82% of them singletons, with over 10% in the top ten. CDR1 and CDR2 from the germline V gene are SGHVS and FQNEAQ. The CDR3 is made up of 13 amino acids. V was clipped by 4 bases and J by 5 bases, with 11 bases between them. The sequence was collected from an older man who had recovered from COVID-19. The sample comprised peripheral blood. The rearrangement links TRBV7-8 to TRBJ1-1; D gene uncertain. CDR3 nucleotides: TGTGCCAGCAGCTATACAGCGGATACTGAAGCTTTCTTT. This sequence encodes CASSYTADTEAFF.